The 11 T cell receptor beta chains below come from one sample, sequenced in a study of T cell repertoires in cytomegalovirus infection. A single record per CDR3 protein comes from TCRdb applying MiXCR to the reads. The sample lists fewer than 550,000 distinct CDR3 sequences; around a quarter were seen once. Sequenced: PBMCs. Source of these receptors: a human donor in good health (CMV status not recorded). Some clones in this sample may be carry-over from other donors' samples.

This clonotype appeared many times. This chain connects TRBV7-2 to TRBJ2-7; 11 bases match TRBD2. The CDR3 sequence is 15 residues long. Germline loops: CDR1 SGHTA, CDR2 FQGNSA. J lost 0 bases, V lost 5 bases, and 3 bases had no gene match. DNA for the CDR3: TGTGCCAGCAGCCGACTAGCGGGGCCCTCCTACGAGCAGTACGTC. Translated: CASSRLAGPSYEQYV.

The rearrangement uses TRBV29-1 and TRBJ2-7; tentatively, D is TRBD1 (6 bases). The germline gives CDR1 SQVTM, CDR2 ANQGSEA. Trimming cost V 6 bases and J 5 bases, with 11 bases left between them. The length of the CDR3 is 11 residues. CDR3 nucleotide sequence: TGCAGCGTGGTTACAGGGAACGAGCAGTACTTC. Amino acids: CSVVTGNEQYF.

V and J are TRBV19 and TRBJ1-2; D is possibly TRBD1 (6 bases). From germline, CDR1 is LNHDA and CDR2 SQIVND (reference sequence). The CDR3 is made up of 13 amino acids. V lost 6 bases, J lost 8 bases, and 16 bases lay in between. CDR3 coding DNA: TGTGCCAGTAGCAACGGCCGGGGGGGCGGCTACACCTTC. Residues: CASSNGRGGGYTF.

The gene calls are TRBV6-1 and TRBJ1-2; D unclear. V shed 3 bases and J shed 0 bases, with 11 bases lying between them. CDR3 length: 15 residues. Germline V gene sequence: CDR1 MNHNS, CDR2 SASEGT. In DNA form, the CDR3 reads TGTGCCAGCAGTGATAAAGGGAGACCTAACTATGGCTACACCTTC. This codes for CASSDKGRPNYGYTF.

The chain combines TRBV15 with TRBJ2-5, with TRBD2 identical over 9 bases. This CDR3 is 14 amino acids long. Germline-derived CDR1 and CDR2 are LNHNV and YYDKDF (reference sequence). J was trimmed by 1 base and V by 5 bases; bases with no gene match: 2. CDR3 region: CATSRLAAQETQYF. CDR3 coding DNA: TGTGCCACCAGCCGACTAGCGGCCCAAGAGACCCAGTACTTC.

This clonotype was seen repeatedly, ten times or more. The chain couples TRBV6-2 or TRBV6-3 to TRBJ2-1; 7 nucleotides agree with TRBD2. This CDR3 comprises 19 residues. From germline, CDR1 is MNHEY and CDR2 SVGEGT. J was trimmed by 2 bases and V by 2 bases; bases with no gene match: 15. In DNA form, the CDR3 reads TGTGCCAGCAGTTACCGAAACCTCTTCGCGGGAGTGGCCTACAATGAGCAGTTCTTC. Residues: CASSYRNLFAGVAYNEQFF.

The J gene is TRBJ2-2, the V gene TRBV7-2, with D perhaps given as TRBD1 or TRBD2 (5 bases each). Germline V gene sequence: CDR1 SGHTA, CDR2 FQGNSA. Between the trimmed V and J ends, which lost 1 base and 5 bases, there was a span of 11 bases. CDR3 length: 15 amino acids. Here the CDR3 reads CASSLVLGETGELFF. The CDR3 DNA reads TGTGCCAGCAGCTTAGTTTTGGGGGAAACCGGGGAGCTGTTTTTT.

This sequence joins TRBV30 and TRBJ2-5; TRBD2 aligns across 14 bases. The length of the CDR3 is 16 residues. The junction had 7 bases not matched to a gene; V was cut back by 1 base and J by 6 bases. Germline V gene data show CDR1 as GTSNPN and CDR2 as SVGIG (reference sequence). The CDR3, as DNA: TGTGCCTGGAGTGAGACTAGCGGGAGGGCCCTACAGACCCAGTACTTC. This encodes CAWSETSGRALQTQYF.

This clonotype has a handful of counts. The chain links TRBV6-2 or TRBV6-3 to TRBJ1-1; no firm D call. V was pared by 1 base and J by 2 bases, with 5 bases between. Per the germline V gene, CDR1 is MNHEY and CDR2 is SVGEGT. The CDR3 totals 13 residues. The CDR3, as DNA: TGTGCCAGCAGTTACTACAAAAACACTGAAGCTTTCTTT. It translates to CASSYYKNTEAFF.

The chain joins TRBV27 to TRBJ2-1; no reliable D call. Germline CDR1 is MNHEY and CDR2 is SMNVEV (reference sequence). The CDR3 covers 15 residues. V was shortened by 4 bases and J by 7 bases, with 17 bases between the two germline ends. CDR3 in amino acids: CASSSYFRLANEQFF. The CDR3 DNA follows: TGTGCCAGCAGTTCGTACTTTAGACTCGCAAATGAGCAGTTCTTC.

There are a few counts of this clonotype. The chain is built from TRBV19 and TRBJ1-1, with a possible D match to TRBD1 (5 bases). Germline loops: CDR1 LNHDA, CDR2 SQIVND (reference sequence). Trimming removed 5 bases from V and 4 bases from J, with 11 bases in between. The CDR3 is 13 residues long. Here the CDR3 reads CASSGPGATEAFF. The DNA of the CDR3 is TGTGCCAGTAGTGGTCCTGGGGCCACTGAAGCTTTCTTT.